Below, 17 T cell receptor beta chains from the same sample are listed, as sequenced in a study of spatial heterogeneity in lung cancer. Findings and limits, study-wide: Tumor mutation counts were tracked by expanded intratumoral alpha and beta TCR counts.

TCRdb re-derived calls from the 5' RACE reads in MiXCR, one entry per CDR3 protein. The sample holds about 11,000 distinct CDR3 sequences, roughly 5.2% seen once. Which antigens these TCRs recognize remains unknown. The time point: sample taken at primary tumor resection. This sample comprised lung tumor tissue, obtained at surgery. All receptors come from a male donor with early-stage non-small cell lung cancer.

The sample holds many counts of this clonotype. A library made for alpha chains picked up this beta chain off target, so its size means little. CDR3 nucleotides: TGTGCCAGCAGTCAAGGGACAGGCCGATATGAAAAACTGTTTTTT. Translation gives CASSQGTGRYEKLFF. This chain joins TRBV6-6 and TRBJ1-4; 8 bases line up with TRBD1. CDR1 is MNHNY and CDR2 is SVGAGI in the germline V gene (reference sequence). There are 15 residues in the CDR3. Trimming cost V 5 bases and J 6 bases; bases outside gene matches: 8.

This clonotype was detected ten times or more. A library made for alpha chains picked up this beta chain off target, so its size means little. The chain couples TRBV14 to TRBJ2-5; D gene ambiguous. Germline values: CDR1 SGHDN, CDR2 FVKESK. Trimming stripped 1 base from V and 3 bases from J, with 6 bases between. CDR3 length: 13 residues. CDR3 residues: CASSQAPKETQYF. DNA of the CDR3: TGTGCCAGCAGCCAAGCCCCGAAAGAGACCCAGTACTTC.

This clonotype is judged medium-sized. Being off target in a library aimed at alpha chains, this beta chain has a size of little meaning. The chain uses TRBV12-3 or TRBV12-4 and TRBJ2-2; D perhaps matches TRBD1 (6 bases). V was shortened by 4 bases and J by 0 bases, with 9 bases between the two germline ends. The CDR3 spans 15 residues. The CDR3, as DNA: TGTGCCAGCAGTTATACAGGGACGAACACCGGGGAGCTGTTTTTT. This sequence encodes CASSYTGTNTGELFF.

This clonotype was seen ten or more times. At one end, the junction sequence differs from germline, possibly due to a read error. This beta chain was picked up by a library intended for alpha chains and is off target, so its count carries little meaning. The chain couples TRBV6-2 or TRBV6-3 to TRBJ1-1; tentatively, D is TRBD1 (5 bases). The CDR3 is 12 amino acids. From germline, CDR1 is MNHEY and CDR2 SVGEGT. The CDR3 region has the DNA TGTGCCAGCAGCCCCCTGGGGGGTGAAACTTTCTTT. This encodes CASSPLGGETFF.

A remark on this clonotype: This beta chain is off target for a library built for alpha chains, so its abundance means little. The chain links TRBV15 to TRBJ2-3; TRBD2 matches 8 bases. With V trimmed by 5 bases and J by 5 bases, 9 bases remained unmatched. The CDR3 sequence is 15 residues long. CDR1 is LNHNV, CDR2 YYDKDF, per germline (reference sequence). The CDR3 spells CATSDKRESVDTQYF. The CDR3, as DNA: TGTGCCACCAGCGACAAGCGGGAGTCAGTAGATACGCAGTATTTT. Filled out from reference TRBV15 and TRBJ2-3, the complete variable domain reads DAMVIQNPRYQVTQFGKPVTLSCSQTLNHNVMYWYQQKSSQAPKLLFHYYDKDFNNEADTPDNFQSRRPNTSFCFLDIRSPGLGDTAMYLCATSDKRESVDTQYFGPGTRLTVL.

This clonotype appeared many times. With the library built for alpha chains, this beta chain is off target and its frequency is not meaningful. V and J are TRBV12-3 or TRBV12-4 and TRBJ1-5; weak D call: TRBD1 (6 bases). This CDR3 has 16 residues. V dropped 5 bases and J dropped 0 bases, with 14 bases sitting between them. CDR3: CASSGGGGFSNQPQHF. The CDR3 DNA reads TGTGCCAGCAGTGGAGGAGGGGGGTTTAGCAATCAGCCCCAGCATTTT.

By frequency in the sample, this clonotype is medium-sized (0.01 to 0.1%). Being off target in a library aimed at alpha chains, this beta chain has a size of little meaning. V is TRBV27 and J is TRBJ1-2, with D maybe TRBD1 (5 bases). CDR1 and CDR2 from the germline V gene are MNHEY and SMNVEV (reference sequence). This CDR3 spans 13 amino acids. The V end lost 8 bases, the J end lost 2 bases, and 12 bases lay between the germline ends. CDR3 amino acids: CASARQTNYGYTF. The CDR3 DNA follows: TGTGCCAGCGCGAGACAGACGAACTATGGCTACACCTTC.

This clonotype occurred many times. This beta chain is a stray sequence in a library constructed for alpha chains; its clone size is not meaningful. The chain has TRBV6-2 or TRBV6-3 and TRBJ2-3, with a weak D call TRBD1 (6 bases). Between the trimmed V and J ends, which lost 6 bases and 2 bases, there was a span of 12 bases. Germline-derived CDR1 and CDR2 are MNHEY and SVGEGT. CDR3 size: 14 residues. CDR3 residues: CASRQGPDTDTQYF. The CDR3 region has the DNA TGTGCCAGCAGGCAGGGGCCGGACACAGATACGCAGTATTTT.

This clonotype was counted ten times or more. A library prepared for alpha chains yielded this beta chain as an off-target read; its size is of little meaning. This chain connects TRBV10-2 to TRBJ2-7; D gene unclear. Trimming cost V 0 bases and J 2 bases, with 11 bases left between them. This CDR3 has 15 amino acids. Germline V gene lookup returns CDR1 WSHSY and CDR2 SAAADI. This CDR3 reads CASSESLGLPYEQYF. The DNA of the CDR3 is TGCGCCAGCAGTGAGTCCCTAGGCCTTCCCTACGAGCAGTACTTC.

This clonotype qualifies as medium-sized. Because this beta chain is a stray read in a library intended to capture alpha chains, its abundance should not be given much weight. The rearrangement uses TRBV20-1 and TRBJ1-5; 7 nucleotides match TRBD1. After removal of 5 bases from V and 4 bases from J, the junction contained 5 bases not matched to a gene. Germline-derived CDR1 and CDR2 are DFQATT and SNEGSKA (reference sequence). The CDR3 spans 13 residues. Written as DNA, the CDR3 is TGCAGTGCTCAACCGACAGGGAATCAGCCCCAGCATTTT. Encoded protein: CSAQPTGNQPQHF.

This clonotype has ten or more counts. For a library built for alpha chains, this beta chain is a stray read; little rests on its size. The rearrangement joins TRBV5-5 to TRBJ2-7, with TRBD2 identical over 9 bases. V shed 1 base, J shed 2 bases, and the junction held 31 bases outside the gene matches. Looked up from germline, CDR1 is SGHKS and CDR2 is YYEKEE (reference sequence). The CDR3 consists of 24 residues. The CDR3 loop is CASSLIPSGTSLRRRYPTPYEQYF. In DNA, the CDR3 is TGTGCCAGCAGCTTGATTCCTAGCGGGACCTCCTTACGACGTCGGTACCCGACCCCCTACGAGCAGTACTTC.

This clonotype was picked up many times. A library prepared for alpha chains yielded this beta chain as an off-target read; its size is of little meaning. As DNA, the CDR3 is TGTGCCAGCAGCGCCTACACAGATACGCAGTATTTT. Amino acids: CASSAYTDTQYF. The chain combines TRBV7-2 with TRBJ2-3; no firm D call. Germline V lookup: CDR1 SGHTA, CDR2 FQGNSA. V shed 5 bases and J shed 2 bases, with 5 bases lying between them. The CDR3 has 12 amino acids. Complete variable domain (other parts from reference TRBV7-2 and TRBJ2-3): GAGVSQSPSNKVTEKGKDVELRCDPISGHTALYWYRQSLGQGLEFLIYFQGNSAPDKSGLPSDRFSAERTGGSVSTLTIQRTQQEDSAVYLCASSAYTDTQYFGPGTRLTVL.

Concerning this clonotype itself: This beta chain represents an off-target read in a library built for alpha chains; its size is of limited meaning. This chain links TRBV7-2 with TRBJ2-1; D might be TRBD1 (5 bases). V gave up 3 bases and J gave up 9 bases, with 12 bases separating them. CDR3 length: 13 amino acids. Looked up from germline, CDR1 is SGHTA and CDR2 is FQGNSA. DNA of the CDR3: TGTGCCAGCAGCTTCTTGCAGGGTACTGAGCAGTTCTTC. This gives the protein CASSFLQGTEQFF. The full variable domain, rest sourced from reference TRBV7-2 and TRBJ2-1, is GAGVSQSPSNKVTEKGKDVELRCDPISGHTALYWYRQSLGQGLEFLIYFQGNSAPDKSGLPSDRFSAERTGGSVSTLTIQRTQQEDSAVYLCASSFLQGTEQFFGPGTRLTVL.

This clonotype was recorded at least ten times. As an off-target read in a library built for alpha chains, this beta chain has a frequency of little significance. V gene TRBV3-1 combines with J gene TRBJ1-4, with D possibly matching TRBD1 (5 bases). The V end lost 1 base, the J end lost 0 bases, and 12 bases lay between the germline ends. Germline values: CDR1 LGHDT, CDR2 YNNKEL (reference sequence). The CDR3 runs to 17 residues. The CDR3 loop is CASSQATASATNEKLFF. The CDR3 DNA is TGTGCCAGCAGCCAAGCGACAGCTAGTGCAACTAATGAAAAACTGTTTTTT.

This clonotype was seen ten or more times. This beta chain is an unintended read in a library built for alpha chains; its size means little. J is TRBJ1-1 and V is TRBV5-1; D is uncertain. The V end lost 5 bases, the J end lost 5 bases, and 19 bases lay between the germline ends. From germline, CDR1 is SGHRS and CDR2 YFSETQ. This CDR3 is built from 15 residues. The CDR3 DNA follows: TGCGCCAGCAGTCCTGGCGATCGGGTATTAACTGAAGCTTTCTTT. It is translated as CASSPGDRVLTEAFF.

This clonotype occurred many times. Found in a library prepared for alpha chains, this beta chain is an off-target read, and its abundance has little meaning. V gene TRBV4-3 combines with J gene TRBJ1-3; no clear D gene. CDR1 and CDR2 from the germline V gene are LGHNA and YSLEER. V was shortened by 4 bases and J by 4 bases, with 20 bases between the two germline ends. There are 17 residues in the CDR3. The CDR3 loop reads CASSPKTSKGWGNTIYF. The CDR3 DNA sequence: TGCGCCAGCAGCCCGAAGACCAGTAAGGGATGGGGAAACACCATATATTTT.

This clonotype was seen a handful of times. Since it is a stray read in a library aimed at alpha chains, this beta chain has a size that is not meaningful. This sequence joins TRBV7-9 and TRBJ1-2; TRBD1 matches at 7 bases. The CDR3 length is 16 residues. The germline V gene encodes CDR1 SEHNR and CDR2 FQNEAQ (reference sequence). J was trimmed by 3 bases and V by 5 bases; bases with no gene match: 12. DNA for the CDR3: TGTGCCAGCAGCCCCTACACTCCGGGACAGTACTATGGCTACACCTTC. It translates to CASSPYTPGQYYGYTF.